One and the same sample provided the 9 T cell receptor beta chains below, sequenced in a study of T cell responses to AZD1222 COVID-19 vaccine. Produced via immunoSEQ multiplex PCR; TCRdb's table is partial and in-frame only. The sample gives about 260,000 clones, approximately 95% of which show up once; about 0.5% is in the top ten. The sample consisted of peripheral blood, taken on day 0 of AZD1222 vaccination. These receptors originate from an adult in good health.

The chain combines TRBV11-2 with TRBJ2-1; 9 bases match TRBD1. V lost 6 bases to trimming and J lost 7 bases; unmatched junction nucleotides: 13. The germline V gene encodes CDR1 SGHAT and CDR2 FQNNGV. The CDR3 covers 16 residues. The CDR3 DNA is TGTGCCAGCAGGTCCGCCGGGACAGGGCTTGCAAATGAGCAGTTCTTC. This encodes CASRSAGTGLANEQFF.

This chain connects TRBV5-4 to TRBJ1-6; D is ambiguous. The V and J ends lost 2 bases and 9 bases respectively, with 6 bases between them. Germline CDR1 reads SGHNT; CDR2 reads YYREEE (reference sequence). The CDR3 spans 12 residues. The CDR3 protein is CASSLGFSPLHF. In DNA form, the CDR3 reads TGTGCCAGCAGCTTAGGATTTTCACCCCTCCACTTT.

In this sample, this clone turned up a few times. The J gene is TRBJ2-2, the V gene TRBV7-2; TRBD2 matches 11 bases. The CDR3 contains 16 residues. From germline, CDR1 is SGHTA and CDR2 FQGNSA. J was trimmed by 5 bases and V by 2 bases; bases with no gene match: 4. The DNA for the CDR3 is TGTGCCAGCAGCTTAAGGACTAGCGGGTTGACCGGGGAGCTGTTTTTT. This sequence encodes CASSLRTSGLTGELFF.

Only one count was recorded for this clone. Here the CDR3 reads CASSLVDRALNTGELFF. The CDR3 DNA is TGCGCCAGCAGCTTGGTGGACAGGGCCCTGAACACCGGGGAGCTGTTTTTT. The genes are TRBV5-1 and TRBJ2-2; 8 bases line up with TRBD1. Trimming took 0 bases from V and 1 from J; bases not matched to a gene: 5. Germline V gene sequence: CDR1 SGHRS, CDR2 YFSETQ. This CDR3 has 17 residues. Full variable domain (remainder filled in from reference TRBV5-1 and TRBJ2-2): KAGVTQTPRYLIKTRGQQVTLSCSPISGHRSVSWYQQTPGQGLQFLFEYFSETQRNKGNFPGRFSGRQFSNSRSEMNVSTLELGDSALYLCASSLVDRALNTGELFFGEGSRLTVL.

V and J are TRBV19 and TRBJ2-5, with D perhaps TRBD2 (5 bases). The V and J ends lost 8 bases and 2 bases respectively, with 15 bases between them. Germline V CDR1 and CDR2: LNHDA, SQIVND (reference sequence). The CDR3 totals 14 residues. CDR3 sequence: CASRRPGIQETQYF. CDR3 coding DNA: TGTGCCAGTCGAAGACCGGGAATACAAGAGACCCAGTACTTC.

The genes are TRBV3-1 (or the pseudogene TRBV3-2) and TRBJ1-5; possible D gene TRBD1, 5 bases. Trimming took 5 bases from V and 6 from J, leaving 8 bases between them. Germline CDR1 and CDR2: LGHDT and YNNKEL (reference sequence). The CDR3 loop spans 12 amino acids. In DNA, the CDR3 is TGTGCCAGCAGCTGGGGGGGTCAGCCCCAGCATTTT. Its protein product is CASSWGGQPQHF.

A few counts support this clone. The CDR3 here is CASSLAGGPQFF. The CDR3 DNA sequence: TGTGCCAGCAGCCTGGCCGGGGGACCACAGTTCTTC. The genes are TRBV5-6 and TRBJ2-1; D is possibly TRBD2 (6 bases). In germline, CDR1 is SGHDT, CDR2 YYEEEE. The CDR3 has 12 amino acids. Trimming shortened V by 4 bases and J by 13 bases, and 15 bases separated the two germline ends.

The V call is TRBV5-4, the J call TRBJ2-7; 8 nucleotides line up with TRBD1. This CDR3 is built from 14 residues. Germline CDR1 reads SGHNT; CDR2 reads YYREEE (reference sequence). With V trimmed by 1 base and J by 5 bases, 5 bases remained unmatched. CDR3 nucleotide sequence: TGTGCCAGCAGCTTGCGGCAGGGGGCGGACGAGCAGTACTTC. Translation gives CASSLRQGADEQYF.

The DNA of the CDR3 is TGTGCCAGCAGCTTGGCGGGACTAGCGGATTCCTACAATGAGCAGTTCTTC. It specifies CASSLAGLADSYNEQFF. This chain connects TRBV5-6 to TRBJ2-1, with TRBD2 matching 11 bases. The CDR3 loop spans 17 amino acids. Germline V gene sequence: CDR1 SGHDT, CDR2 YYEEEE. Germline trimming cut 0 bases from V and 1 base from J; bases unmatched to any gene: 3.